The sequence of this T cell receptor beta chain was determined in a study of monozygotic twins with inflammatory bowel disease. Regarding the study as a whole: Limited power may explain why concordant and discordant twins showed no difference in repertoire similarity.

cDNA was made in eight separate reactions per sample. UMIs incorporating a 6-nucleotide sample barcode were appended by means of template switching. One entry per CDR3 protein, without DNA, is what TCRdb gives after re-calling the 5' RACE reads. The sample has over 110,000 distinct CDR3 sequences. A word on this clonotype: Its antigen is currently unknown.

CDR3 length equals 13 residues. The rearrangement uses TRBV12-3 or TRBV12-4 and TRBJ1-1; TCRdb's D call of TRBD1 is untestable without DNA. Sequenced: blood. The source of this sequence is a human donor with ulcerative colitis or Crohn's disease, or a healthy co-twin of an affected twin (not recorded which). CDR3 protein: CASSQQGRTEAFF.